The 30 T cell receptor beta chains presented below share a single source sample, sequenced in a study of CD8+ T cells in alopecia areata. Once RNA had been extracted, it was reverse transcribed into cDNA to act as the sequencing template. Profiled with immunoSEQ multiplex PCR; TCRdb holds only in-frame clones, not every one. The repertoire consists of 85,000 to 95,000 clones, with about 71% occurring once and the leading ten covering roughly 17%. Stated treatment: oral pan-JAK inhibitor, 5-10 mg twice daily. The material was CD8+ T cells sorted from blood, obtained at roughly week 45, from a patient treated with tofacitinib. These receptors were obtained from a human donor with alopecia areata.

The gene calls are TRBV2 and TRBJ2-7, with 10 bases identical to TRBD1. The V segment lost 6 bases and the J segment 2 bases; nucleotides outside the gene matches: 4. Germline V gene lookup returns CDR1 SNHLY and CDR2 FYNNEI. This CDR3 contains 14 residues. Written as DNA, the CDR3 is TGTGCCAGCAGCACCGGACAGGGGGCCTACGAGCAGTACTTC. It specifies CASSTGQGAYEQYF.

The rearrangement joins TRBV19 to TRBJ1-1; TRBD1 matches at 9 bases. From germline, CDR1 is LNHDA and CDR2 SQIVND (reference sequence). The CDR3 covers 15 residues. Unmatched junction bases numbered 13, after V lost 7 bases and J lost 7 bases. The CDR3, as DNA: TGTGCCAGTAATACCCGGACAGGGGCCAGAGTTGAAGCTTTCTTT. Residues: CASNTRTGARVEAFF.

V and J are TRBV27 and TRBJ1-1; the D gene is possibly TRBD1 (6 bases). Germline loops: CDR1 MNHEY, CDR2 SMNVEV (reference sequence). The CDR3 is 12 amino acids. The V gene lost 8 bases and the J gene lost 10 bases, with 17 bases spanning the gap. CDR3 sequence (DNA): TGTGCCAGCGGGGGGGCAGATGGTTTAGCTTTCTTT. It yields the protein CASGGADGLAFF.

A few counts support this clone. The chain joins TRBV25-1 to TRBJ1-2; D remains unclear. Germline-derived CDR1 and CDR2 are MGHDK and SYGVNS. Between the trimmed V and J ends, which lost 5 bases and 3 bases, there was a span of 10 bases. The CDR3 spans 13 residues. CDR3 residues: CASSIRVDYGYTF. CDR3 DNA: TGTGCCAGCAGTATCCGTGTGGACTATGGCTACACCTTC.

This chain joins TRBV6-4 and TRBJ2-3; 7 bases are shared with TRBD1. The germline V gene encodes CDR1 MRHNA and CDR2 SNTAGT. CDR3 length: 14 amino acids. The trim removed 4 bases at V and 3 bases at J, leaving 4 bases unmatched. The CDR3 coding sequence is TGTGCCAGCAGTGGCACAGGGGCAACAGATACGCAGTATTTT. It specifies CASSGTGATDTQYF.

The chain links TRBV7-9 to TRBJ2-5, with 14 bases identical to TRBD2. The CDR3 runs to 18 residues. The trim removed 5 bases at V and 4 bases at J, leaving 12 bases unmatched. Germline assignment: CDR1 SEHNR and CDR2 FQNEAQ (reference sequence). CDR3 sequence (DNA): TGTGCCAGCAGCCCTCCACAGACTAGCGGGGGGGCACGAGAGACCCAGTACTTC. Translated, it gives CASSPPQTSGGARETQYF.

The chain couples TRBV9 to TRBJ2-1; D is perhaps TRBD1 (6 bases). The length of the CDR3 is 15 residues. V gave up 3 bases and J gave up 7 bases, with 17 bases separating them. Germline values: CDR1 SGDLS, CDR2 YYNGEE. CDR3 in DNA: TGTGCCAGCAGCGCTACAACAGGGCAGAAAAATGAGCAGTTCTTC. It encodes CASSATTGQKNEQFF.

This clone was detected only a few times. The gene calls are TRBV4-3 and TRBJ2-7; 8 nucleotides match TRBD2. Trimming at V came to 0 bases and at J to 1 base, leaving 5 bases not matched to a gene. The germline CDR1 and CDR2 sequences are LGHNA and YSLEER. The CDR3 has 16 residues. CDR3 amino acids: CASSQDPRGESYEQYF. CDR3 nucleotides: TGCGCCAGCAGCCAAGATCCGCGGGGGGAATCCTACGAGCAGTACTTC.

The chain couples TRBV6-5 to TRBJ1-2; TRBD1 agrees at 7 bases. Germline V lookup: CDR1 MNHEY, CDR2 SVGAGI. The CDR3 is 15 residues long. Trimming removed 6 bases from V and 5 bases from J; junction bases left unmatched: 12. This CDR3 reads CASSSPQDRRYGYTF. DNA for the CDR3: TGTGCCAGCAGCTCCCCCCAGGACAGGCGGTATGGCTACACCTTC.

The chain carries TRBV19 and TRBJ1-2, with 9 bases identical to TRBD1. CDR1 and CDR2 from the germline V gene are LNHDA and SQIVND (reference sequence). With 3 bases clipped from V and 5 bases from J, the junction kept 7 bases outside the gene matches. This CDR3 has 15 residues. CDR3 nucleotides: TGTGCCAGTAGTATGAGTTGGGACAGGGTGTATGGCTACACCTTC. As protein: CASSMSWDRVYGYTF.

The chain recombines TRBV6-5 with TRBJ1-2; D possibly corresponds to TRBD1 (6 bases). Germline loops: CDR1 MNHEY, CDR2 SVGAGI. The V end was cut by 2 bases, the J end by 1 base, with 11 bases between. CDR3 length: 15 amino acids. The CDR3 bases are TGTGCCAGCAGTTACGTGGAGGGGGTTAACTATGGCTACACCTTC. Translation gives CASSYVEGVNYGYTF.

The V gene is TRBV19, the J gene TRBJ2-7; D not certain. Trimming cost V 5 bases and J 1 base, with 12 bases left between them. CDR3 length equals 14 residues. Germline values: CDR1 LNHDA, CDR2 SQIVND (reference sequence). CDR3 residues: CASSPYSRSYEQYF. The CDR3 DNA reads as TGTGCCAGTAGTCCTTACAGTAGGTCCTACGAGCAGTACTTC.

This clone was detected only a few times. J is TRBJ2-6 and V is TRBV12-5, with a possible D match to TRBD1 (5 bases). The CDR3 sequence is 15 residues long. V was pared by 3 bases and J by 1 base, with 7 bases between. Germline V gives CDR1 LGHNT, CDR2 FRNRAP. The CDR3 coding sequence is TGTGCTAGTGGTTTCAGGGTTTCTGGGGCCAACGTCCTGACTTTC. Its translation is CASGFRVSGANVLTF.

J is TRBJ2-1 and V is TRBV4-1; 9 nucleotides agree with TRBD1. CDR3 length: 14 residues. Germline-derived CDR1 and CDR2 are MGHRA and YSYEKL. Losses at the gene ends were 1 base for V and 9 bases for J; bases not matched to a gene: 4. The CDR3 bases are TGCGCCAGCAGCCAAGGGGACAGGGAGGGTGAGCAGTTCTTC. Translation gives CASSQGDREGEQFF.

The gene calls are TRBV13 and TRBJ2-7; D ambiguous. The ends were cut back, 6 bases at V and 2 bases at J, with 5 bases in the middle. This CDR3 has 11 amino acids. Per the germline V gene, CDR1 is PRHDT and CDR2 is FYEKMQ (reference sequence). The CDR3 region is CASRRTYEQYF. CDR3 in DNA: TGTGCCAGCAGAAGAACCTACGAGCAGTACTTC.

J is TRBJ2-7 and V is TRBV5-1; D is perhaps TRBD2 (5 bases). Germline V lookup: CDR1 SGHRS, CDR2 YFSETQ. The CDR3 length is 15 residues. V was trimmed by 2 bases and J by 0 bases, leaving 12 bases between them. In DNA, the CDR3 is TGCGCCAGCAGCTTTTCCTCGGGGAGCTCCTACGAGCAGTACTTC. This translates into CASSFSSGSSYEQYF.

V usage is TRBV7-9 and J usage is TRBJ2-1; D gene uncertain. Per the germline V gene, CDR1 is SEHNR and CDR2 is FQNEAQ (reference sequence). V lost 4 bases to trimming and J lost 7 bases, with 8 bases between them. This CDR3 is 12 amino acids long. The DNA of the CDR3 is TGTGCCAGCAGCTCTGGGGAAAATGAGCAGTTCTTC. As protein: CASSSGENEQFF.

The rearrangement joins TRBV27 to TRBJ2-3, with D perhaps TRBD1 (6 bases). There are 14 residues in the CDR3. Germline values: CDR1 MNHEY, CDR2 SMNVEV (reference sequence). Trimming left V 5 bases short and J 5 bases short, with 14 bases between. The CDR3 loop is CASSIKQGEDTQYF. In DNA form, the CDR3 reads TGTGCCAGCAGTATAAAACAGGGCGAAGATACGCAGTATTTT.

The chain's CDR3 is CATREGSNGYTF. CDR3 sequence (DNA): TGTGCCACAAGGGAGGGGAGTAACGGCTACACCTTC. The chain links TRBV27 to TRBJ1-2, with D possibly being TRBD1 (5 bases). Germline V gene sequence: CDR1 MNHEY, CDR2 SMNVEV (reference sequence). The CDR3 has 12 residues. Trimming took off 10 bases at V and 8 bases at J, with 17 bases between the two ends.

The rearrangement uses TRBV30 and TRBJ1-1; D might be TRBD1 (6 bases). The CDR3 is made up of 13 amino acids. Germline V gene lookup returns CDR1 GTSNPN and CDR2 SVGIG (reference sequence). Trimming took 2 bases from V and 7 from J, leaving 14 bases between them. In nucleotides, the CDR3 is TGTGCCTGGAGTTACCAGGGGTATGGTGAAGCTTTCTTT. Its translation: CAWSYQGYGEAFF.

The table lists this clone with a few counts. The genes are TRBV29-1 and TRBJ2-3; TRBD2 matches 14 bases. V dropped 4 bases and J dropped 4; count of bases not matched to a gene: 4. This CDR3 is built from 15 residues. Looked up from germline, CDR1 is SQVTM and CDR2 is ANQGSEA. CDR3 DNA: TGCAGCGTTGGCGGGACTAGCGGGGGAGCAGATACGCAGTATTTT. Its translation is CSVGGTSGGADTQYF.

The chain couples TRBV29-1 to TRBJ2-7; D uncertain. Germline lookup yields CDR1 SQVTM and CDR2 ANQGSEA. V lost 5 bases and J 1 base, leaving 6 bases between the germline ends. This CDR3 is built from 11 residues. The CDR3 loop is CSVRQSYEQYF. The CDR3 DNA is TGCAGCGTTCGGCAGTCCTACGAGCAGTACTTC.

The J gene is TRBJ1-1, the V gene TRBV9, with D tentatively TRBD1 (5 bases). In germline, CDR1 is SGDLS, CDR2 YYNGEE. The V end lost 0 bases, the J end lost 1 base, and 10 bases lay between the germline ends. The CDR3 loop spans 15 amino acids. The CDR3 loop reads CASSVAGQGNTEAFF. CDR3 in DNA: TGTGCCAGCAGCGTAGCTGGGCAGGGGAACACTGAAGCTTTCTTT.

The genes are TRBV29-1 and TRBJ1-1, with TRBD1 as a possible D gene (6 bases). V was pared by 5 bases and J by 3 bases, with 10 bases between. In germline, CDR1 is SQVTM, CDR2 ANQGSEA. The CDR3 covers 12 residues. The CDR3 loop reads CSVSTGDTEAFF. In DNA, the CDR3 is TGCAGCGTTTCGACAGGAGACACTGAAGCTTTCTTT.

The chain links TRBV2 to TRBJ2-7; D perhaps matches TRBD2 (5 bases). V was clipped by 4 bases and J by 2 bases, with 12 bases between them. Germline assignment: CDR1 SNHLY and CDR2 FYNNEI. This CDR3 region has 14 residues. CDR3 loop: CASSAVALAYEQYF. The DNA for the CDR3 is TGTGCCAGCAGTGCTGTGGCACTAGCCTACGAGCAGTACTTC.

Details on this clone: Other nucleotide sequences in the sample specify the same CDR3. The rearrangement uses TRBV2 and TRBJ2-7; no reliable D call. V was shortened by 4 bases and J by 1 base, with 2 bases between the two germline ends. The CDR3 contains 11 residues. Per the germline V gene, CDR1 is SNHLY and CDR2 is FYNNEI. CDR3 loop: CASSGSYEQYF. The CDR3 nucleotides read TGTGCCAGCAGTGGTTCCTACGAGCAGTACTTC.

The chain links TRBV20-1 to TRBJ2-7; D may be TRBD1 (5 bases). CDR1 DFQATT and CDR2 SNEGSKA come from the germline V gene (reference sequence). V lost 0 bases and J 6 bases, leaving 6 bases between the germline ends. The CDR3 runs to 11 residues. CDR3 loop: CSARDQGEQYF. DNA of the CDR3: TGCAGTGCTAGAGACCAGGGCGAGCAGTACTTC.

The chain recombines TRBV25-1 with TRBJ1-5; the D is unclear. This CDR3 comprises 13 residues. From germline, CDR1 is MGHDK and CDR2 SYGVNS. Trimming took 4 bases from V and 2 from J, leaving 6 bases between them. The CDR3 DNA reads TGTGCCAGCAGTGTGAACGGCAATCAGCCCCAGCATTTT. Translation: CASSVNGNQPQHF.

This clone was recorded a few times. The chain carries TRBV29-1 and TRBJ1-5; TRBD1 matches 8 bases. In germline, CDR1 is SQVTM, CDR2 ANQGSEA. The CDR3 is 16 amino acids. V gave up 6 bases and J gave up 5 bases; unmatched junction bases: 15. The CDR3 here is CSVQTNGTGAHQPQHF. The CDR3 nucleotides are TGCAGCGTCCAAACCAACGGGACAGGCGCACATCAGCCCCAGCATTTT.

The V and J genes are TRBV15 and TRBJ2-1; tentatively, D is TRBD1 or TRBD2 (6 bases each). The CDR3 consists of 11 residues. V lost 5 bases, J lost 10 bases, and 9 bases lay in between. Germline CDR1 reads LNHNV; CDR2 reads YYDKDF (reference sequence). As DNA, the CDR3 is TGTGCCACCAGCTTAGGGGGGGAGCAGTTCTTC. Its protein is CATSLGGEQFF.